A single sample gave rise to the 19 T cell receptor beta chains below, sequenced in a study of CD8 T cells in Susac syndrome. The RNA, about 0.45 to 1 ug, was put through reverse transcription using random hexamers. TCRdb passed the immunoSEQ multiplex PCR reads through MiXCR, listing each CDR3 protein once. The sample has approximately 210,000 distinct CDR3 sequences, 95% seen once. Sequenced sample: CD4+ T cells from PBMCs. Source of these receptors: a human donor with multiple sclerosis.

The CDR3 spells CASSFQERSYEQYF. CDR3 in DNA: TGTGCCAGCAGCTTCCAGGAGCGCTCCTACGAGCAGTACTTC. The chain carries TRBV13 and TRBJ2-7; no definite D call. Germline CDR1 is PRHDT and CDR2 is FYEKMQ (reference sequence). V was shortened by 3 bases and J by 0 bases, with 9 bases between the two germline ends. CDR3 length: 14 residues. Complete variable domain (other parts from reference TRBV13 and TRBJ2-7): AAGVIQSPRHLIKEKRETATLKCYPIPRHDTVYWYQQGPGQDPQFLISFYEKMQSDKGSIPDRFSAQQFSDYHSELNMSSLELGDSALYFCASSFQERSYEQYFGPGTRLTVT.

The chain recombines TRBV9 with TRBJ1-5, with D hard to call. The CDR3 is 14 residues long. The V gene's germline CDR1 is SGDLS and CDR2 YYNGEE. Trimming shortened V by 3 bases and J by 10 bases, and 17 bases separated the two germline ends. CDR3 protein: CASSARAEAGPQHF. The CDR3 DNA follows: TGTGCCAGCAGCGCTAGGGCTGAAGCAGGTCCCCAGCATTTT.

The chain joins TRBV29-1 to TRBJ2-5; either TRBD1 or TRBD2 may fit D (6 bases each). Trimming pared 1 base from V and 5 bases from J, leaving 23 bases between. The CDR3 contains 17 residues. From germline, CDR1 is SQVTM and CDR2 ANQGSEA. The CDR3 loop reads CSVEVGSIWGAEETQYF. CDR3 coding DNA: TGCAGCGTTGAAGTGGGCTCTATATGGGGGGCGGAGGAGACCCAGTACTTC.

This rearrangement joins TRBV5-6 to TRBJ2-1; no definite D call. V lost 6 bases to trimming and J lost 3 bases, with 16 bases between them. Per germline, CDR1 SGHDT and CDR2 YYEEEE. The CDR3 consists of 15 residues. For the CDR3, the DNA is TGTGCCAGCACCTCAGCCCAGAGACTCTACAATGAGCAGTTCTTC. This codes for CASTSAQRLYNEQFF.

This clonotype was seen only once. CDR3 region: CSVDRGVPEAFF. In DNA form, the CDR3 reads TGCAGCGTTGACAGGGGGGTACCTGAAGCTTTCTTT. The chain couples TRBV29-1 to TRBJ1-1, with 7 bases identical to TRBD1. V lost 3 bases, J lost 6 bases, and 4 bases stayed unmatched. Germline lookup yields CDR1 SQVTM and CDR2 ANQGSEA. The length of the CDR3 is 12 residues.

The CDR3 nucleotides read TGTGCCAGCAGCAGGGGGTGGGACTATGGCTACACCTTC. Protein product: CASSRGWDYGYTF. The chain links TRBV12-3 or TRBV12-4 to TRBJ1-2; 7 bases are shared with TRBD1. Unmatched junction bases numbered 4, after V lost 6 bases and J lost 3 bases. This CDR3 has 13 residues.

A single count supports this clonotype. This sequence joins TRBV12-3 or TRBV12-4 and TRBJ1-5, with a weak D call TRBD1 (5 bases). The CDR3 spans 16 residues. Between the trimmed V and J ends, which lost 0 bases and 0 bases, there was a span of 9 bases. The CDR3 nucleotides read TGTGCCAGCAGTTTAGCCGGACAAATTAGCAATCAGCCCCAGCATTTT. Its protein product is CASSLAGQISNQPQHF.

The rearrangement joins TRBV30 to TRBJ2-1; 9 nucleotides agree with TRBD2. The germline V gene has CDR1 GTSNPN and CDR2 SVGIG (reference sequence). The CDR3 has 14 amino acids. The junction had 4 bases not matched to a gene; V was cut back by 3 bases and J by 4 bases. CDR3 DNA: TGTGCCTGGAGGCGACTAGCGGAATACAATGAGCAGTTCTTC. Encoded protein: CAWRRLAEYNEQFF.

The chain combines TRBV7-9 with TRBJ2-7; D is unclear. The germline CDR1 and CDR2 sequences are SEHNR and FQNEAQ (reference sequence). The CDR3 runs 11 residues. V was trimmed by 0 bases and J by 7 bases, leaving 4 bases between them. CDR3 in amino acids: CASSLAIEQYF. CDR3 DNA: TGTGCCAGCAGCTTAGCGATAGAGCAGTACTTC.

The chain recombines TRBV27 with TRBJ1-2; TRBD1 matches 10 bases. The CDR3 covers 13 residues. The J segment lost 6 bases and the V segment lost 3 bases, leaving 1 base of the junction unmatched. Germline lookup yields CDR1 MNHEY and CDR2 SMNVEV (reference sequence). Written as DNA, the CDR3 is TGTGCCAGCAGTTTCGGGACAGGGGATGGCTACACCTTC. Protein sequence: CASSFGTGDGYTF.

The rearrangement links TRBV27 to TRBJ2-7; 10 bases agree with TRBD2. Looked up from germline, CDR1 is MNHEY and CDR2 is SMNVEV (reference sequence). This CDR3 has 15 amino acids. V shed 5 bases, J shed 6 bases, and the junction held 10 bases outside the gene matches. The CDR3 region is CASSPTSGTTGEQYF. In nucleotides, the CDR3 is TGTGCCAGCAGTCCCACTAGCGGGACGACGGGCGAGCAGTACTTC.

The CDR3: CASSLSWNYGYTF. For the CDR3, the DNA is TGTGCCAGCAGTTTATCGTGGAACTATGGCTACACCTTC. This chain joins TRBV27 and TRBJ1-2; no clear D gene. Germline V gives CDR1 MNHEY, CDR2 SMNVEV (reference sequence). This CDR3 has 13 amino acids. Trimming pared 0 bases from V and 2 bases from J, leaving 4 bases between.

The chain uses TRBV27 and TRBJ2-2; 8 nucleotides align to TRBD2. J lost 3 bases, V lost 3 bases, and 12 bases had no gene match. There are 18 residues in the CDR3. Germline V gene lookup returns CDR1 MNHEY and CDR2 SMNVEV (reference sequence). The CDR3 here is CASSFRSGGPSYTGELFF. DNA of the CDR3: TGTGCCAGCAGTTTTCGGTCGGGAGGGCCCTCTTACACCGGGGAGCTGTTTTTT.

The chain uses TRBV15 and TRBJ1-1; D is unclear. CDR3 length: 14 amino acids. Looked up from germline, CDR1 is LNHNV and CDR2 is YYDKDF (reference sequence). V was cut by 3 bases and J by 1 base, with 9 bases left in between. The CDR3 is CATSRGDTNTEAFF. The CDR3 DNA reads TGTGCCACCAGCAGGGGTGATACGAACACTGAAGCTTTCTTT.

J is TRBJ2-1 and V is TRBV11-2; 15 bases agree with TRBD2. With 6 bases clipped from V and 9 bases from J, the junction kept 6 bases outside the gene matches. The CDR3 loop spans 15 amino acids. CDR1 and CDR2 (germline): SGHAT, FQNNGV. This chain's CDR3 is CASSWTSGREVEQFF. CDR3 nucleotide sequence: TGTGCCAGCAGTTGGACTAGCGGGAGGGAAGTTGAGCAGTTCTTC.

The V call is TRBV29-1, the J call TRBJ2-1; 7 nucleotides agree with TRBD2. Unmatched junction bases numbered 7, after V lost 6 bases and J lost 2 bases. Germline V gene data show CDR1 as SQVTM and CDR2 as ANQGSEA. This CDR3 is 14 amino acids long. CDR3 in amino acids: CSVVGLVAYNEQFF. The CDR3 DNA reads TGCAGCGTGGTAGGACTAGTAGCCTACAATGAGCAGTTCTTC.

CDR3 bases: TGCGCCAGCAGCTCGGGGGAGATACAACGAAATTACGAGCAGTACTTC. Translation gives CASSSGEIQRNYEQYF. The V call is TRBV5-1, the J call TRBJ2-7; D might be TRBD2 (6 bases). CDR1 is SGHRS and CDR2 is YFSETQ in the germline V gene. Trimming shortened V by 3 bases and J by 4 bases, and 20 bases separated the two germline ends. The CDR3 runs to 16 residues.

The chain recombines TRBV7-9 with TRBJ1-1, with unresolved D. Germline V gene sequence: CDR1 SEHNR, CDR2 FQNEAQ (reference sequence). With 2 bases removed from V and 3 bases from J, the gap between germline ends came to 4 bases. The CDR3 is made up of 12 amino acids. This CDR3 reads CASSLIDTEAFF. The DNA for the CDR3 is TGTGCCAGCAGCTTAATTGACACTGAAGCTTTCTTT. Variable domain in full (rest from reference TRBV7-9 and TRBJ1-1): DTGVSQNPRHKITKRGQNVTFRCDPISEHNRLYWYRQTLGQGPEFLTYFQNEAQLEKSRLLSDRFSAERPKGSFSTLEIQRTEQGDSAMYLCASSLIDTEAFFGQGTRLTVV.

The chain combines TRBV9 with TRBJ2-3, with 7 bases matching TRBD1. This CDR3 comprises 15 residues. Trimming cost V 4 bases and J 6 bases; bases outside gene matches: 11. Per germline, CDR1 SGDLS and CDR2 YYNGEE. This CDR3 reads CASSPRQGISDTQYF. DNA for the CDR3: TGTGCCAGCAGCCCCAGACAGGGAATCTCGGATACGCAGTATTTT.